The present entry profiles one TCR beta chain with its context. What antigen it recognizes has not been identified. One base away there is no much larger clone; base qualities are not given. The sample originates from a study of blood T cell repertoires in COVID-19 (dated by TCRdb to between 2020 and 2021). For the wider study: Samples covering the acute and convalescent phases of COVID-19 were provided by collaborators in the United States, Italy and Spain. The repertoires were made available in a free public database intended to serve as a resource for research on the immune response to SARS-CoV-2. Samples came from the ongoing ImmuneRACE study (first 160 participants) plus 1,254 subjects from 6 global collaborators. The prospective study material was composed of cDNA or gDNA derived from T cells, B-cell-depleted T cells, or PBMCs. Deeply sampled blood TCRbeta repertoires from subjects exposed to, actively infected with, or recovered from COVID-19 were included in the dataset. Where HLA class I and class II types were available, the types were taken from metadata supplied by the sample provider, not from assay-based typing. A de-identified subject ID, COVID-19 status, age in years and sex were almost always included in the sample metadata.

TCRbeta CDR3 regions were amplified from genomic DNA by means of the immunoSEQ Assay, a bias-controlled multiplex PCR. In the original analysis: Within the assay, amplification of reference gene primers was used to estimate how many nucleated cells each sample contained. Sequence reads were collapsed and filtered to measure the absolute abundance of every unique TCRbeta CDR3 rearrangement. For each sample, productive Simpson clonality was calculated as the square root of Simpson's diversity index across productive rearrangements. The table comes from immuneACCESS by way of TCRdb, which keeps in-frame sequences with V and J called. Part of the clones is missing from these tables; in studies checked, under half for an unresolved V gene and the rest for unknown reasons. D and trimming come from the DNA, and the V and J calls and clone size come from that table. This sample comprises some 340,000 clones, 85% to 95% of them detected only once. The top ten hold roughly 3.6% of the sample.

Paper-wide results and their limitations: The amount of clinical and demographic metadata varied by source and participant and was provided uncurated.

The CDR3, cysteine through phenylalanine, is 15 amino acids long. Kept here is only the CDR3 DNA, which spans 45 bases and is read in frame from base 1. The germline V gene gives CDR1 as KGHSH and CDR2 as LQKENI. V loses 3 bases, J loses 3 bases, and the germline ends lie 14 bases apart. Enrolling through a virtual design, the prospective study's participants ranged in age from roughly 18 to 89 years and lived across roughly 24 United States geographic areas. To assign participants to cohorts, the prospective study relied on clinical history that participants themselves reported in a screening survey and a study questionnaire. Exposed participants were defined as having been in contact with someone with a PCR-confirmed or clinician-diagnosed COVID-19 case within 2 weeks of study entry. Mobile phlebotomists in the prospective study collected whole blood, serum and a nasopharyngeal or oropharyngeal swab from every participant. Participants in the prospective study had the option to provide additional blood draws and questionnaires over a roughly two-month period. Before DNA extraction, prospective study blood samples were shipped either frozen or at room temperature.

The sequence was obtained from a woman in her thirties who had been exposed to COVID-19. Sequenced material: PBMCs or T cells enriched from blood (not recorded which). The rearranged chain carries TRBV18 and TRBJ1-2; the D segment cannot be called with confidence. The base sequence is TGTGCCAGCTCACCCCGAAGACATTTCGACTATGGCTACACCTTC. This gives the protein CASSPRRHFDYGYTF. Outside the CDR3, residues come from the reference TRBV18 and TRBJ1-2 proteins, so the full variable domain is: NAGVMQNPRHLVRRRGQEARLRCSPMKGHSHVYWYRQLPEEGLKFMVYLQKENIIDESGMPKERFSAEFPKEGPSILRIQQVVRGDSAAYFCASSPRRHFDYGYTFGSGTRLTVV.